Listed below are T cell receptor beta chains from one sample, sequenced in a study of graft-versus-host responses after intestinal transplantation. Sequenced by immunoSEQ multiplex PCR; TCRdb stores in-frame clones only, minus some. The top ten clones hold 3% to 3.5% of a sample with 12,000 or so clones, 35% of them seen once. Sequencing was performed on alloreactive CD8+ T cells from a mixed lymphocyte reaction culture, taken before intestinal transplant. These receptors were collected from a human patient who received an intestinal transplant. CDR3s include the opening cysteine and the closing phenylalanine or tryptophan. D genes are given only for firm matches. Size values are once, few and many counts, or a class for expanded clones, and some rows have none.

v_call	j_call	clone_size	d_call	cdr3_aa	cdr3_nt
TRBV30	TRBJ2-1	few	TRBD2	CAWRAGVGEQFF	TGTGCCTGGCGGGCGGGGGTGGGGGAGCAGTTCTTC
TRBV28	TRBJ2-1	few	-	CASSSGTLSYNEQFF	TGTGCCAGCAGTTCCGGGACTCTCTCCTACAATGAGCAGTTCTTC
TRBV2	TRBJ2-1	-	-	CASSEDGDEQFF	TGTGCCAGCAGTGAAGATGGGGATGAGCAGTTCTTC
TRBV7-7	TRBJ2-6	few	-	CASSLRAKVPQSRANVLTF	TGTGCCAGCAGCCTACGAGCTAAGGTGCCACAAAGTCGGGCCAACGTCCTGACTTTC
TRBV4-1	TRBJ2-7	-	-	CASSWGSKFYYEQYF	TGCGCCAGCAGCTGGGGCAGCAAATTCTATTACGAGCAGTACTTC
TRBV7-2	TRBJ2-5	few	TRBD1	CASSLGRGRHLWETQYF	TGTGCCAGCAGCTTAGGCAGGGGGCGGCACTTGTGGGAGACCCAGTACTTC
TRBV7-9	TRBJ1-3	-	TRBD1	CATPETGAGNTIYF	TGTGCCACCCCAGAGACAGGGGCTGGAAACACCATATATTTT
TRBV5-6	TRBJ2-2	-	-	CASSWGDTGELFF	TGTGCCAGCAGCTGGGGAGACACCGGGGAGCTGTTTTTT
TRBV7-3	TRBJ1-4	-	-	CASPTYPGGAVF	TGTGCCAGCCCAACTTACCCCGGAGGTGCTGTTTTT
TRBV2	TRBJ2-1	-	-	CAIVRDPDNEQFF	TGTGCCATCGTACGGGACCCTGACAATGAGCAGTTCTTC
TRBV7-3	TRBJ2-7	few	TRBD2	CASSTTSGRTHEQYF	TGTGCCAGCAGCACCACTAGCGGGAGGACCCACGAGCAGTACTTC
TRBV19	TRBJ2-1	few	TRBD2	CASSRAGAYNEQFF	TGTGCCAGTAGCCGAGCGGGAGCCTACAATGAGCAGTTCTTC
TRBV9	TRBJ1-2	few	-	CASSPNGAGRNNYGYTF	TGTGCCAGCAGCCCAAACGGGGCGGGGAGAAATAACTATGGCTACACCTTC
TRBV6-5	TRBJ1-6	few	-	CASSSGPRLRNSPLHF	TGTGCCAGCAGTTCCGGACCCCGCTTAAGGAATTCACCCCTCCACTTT
TRBV30	TRBJ1-2	few	TRBD1	CAWSVRQGNYGYTF	TGTGCCTGGAGTGTCAGACAGGGGAACTATGGCTACACCTTC
TRBV27	TRBJ1-1	few	TRBD1	CASSPGGGVSEAFF	TGTGCCAGCAGTCCAGGAGGGGGCGTATCGGAAGCTTTCTTT
TRBV27	TRBJ2-3	-	TRBD2	CASSLASGRPDTQYF	TGTGCCAGCAGTTTGGCTAGCGGGAGGCCAGATACGCAGTATTTT
TRBV6-1	TRBJ2-7	-	-	CASEGSVSYEQYF	TGTGCCAGCGAGGGGAGCGTATCCTACGAGCAGTACTTC
TRBV19	TRBJ1-5	-	-	CASSIVTGYLPQHF	TGTGCCAGTAGTATAGTCACGGGGTACTTGCCCCAGCATTTT
TRBV27	TRBJ1-1	medium-sized	-	CASSLPGSEAFF	TGTGCCAGCAGTTTACCGGGGTCTGAAGCTTTCTTT
TRBV19	TRBJ1-1	-	TRBD1	CASSIYRGDTEAFF	TGTGCCAGTAGTATTTACAGGGGAGACACTGAAGCTTTCTTT
TRBV15	TRBJ2-5	-	-	CATSRDRGLETQYF	TGTGCCACCAGCAGAGACCGGGGCTTGGAGACCCAGTACTTC
TRBV2	TRBJ2-7	-	-	CASTKPAGFEDEQYF	TGTGCCAGCACTAAGCCTGCGGGATTTGAAGACGAGCAGTACTTC
TRBV28	TRBJ2-1	-	-	CASRLTSGHPYYNEQFF	TGTGCCAGCAGATTGACTTCGGGGCACCCTTACTACAATGAGCAGTTCTTC
TRBV7-3	TRBJ1-2	large	-	CASSFGDRSYNYGYTF	TGTGCCAGCAGCTTCGGAGACAGATCCTATAACTATGGCTACACCTTC
TRBV27	TRBJ2-2	many	-	CASSSRRGGNTGELFF	TGTGCCAGCAGTTCACGGAGGGGGGGGAACACCGGGGAGCTGTTTTTT
TRBV7-9	TRBJ1-2	-	TRBD1	CATDRERGYGYTF	TGTGCCACAGACAGGGAGCGGGGCTATGGCTACACCTTC
TRBV6-5	TRBJ1-5	few	-	CASRSGLQPQHF	TGTGCCAGCCGGTCAGGGCTTCAGCCCCAGCATTTT
TRBV27	TRBJ1-1	-	-	CASSLSSGKTEAFF	TGTGCCAGCAGTTTATCGAGTGGGAAAACTGAAGCTTTCTTT
TRBV27	TRBJ2-7	-	TRBD2	CASSPLAGLPYEQYF	TGTGCCAGCAGCCCTTTAGCGGGGCTACCCTACGAGCAGTACTTC
TRBV28	TRBJ2-5	-	-	CASSTGRYQETQYF	TGTGCCAGCAGCACGGGACGCTACCAAGAGACCCAGTACTTC
TRBV5-1	TRBJ2-7	medium-sized	TRBD2	CASSLGGYSYEQYF	TGCGCCAGCAGCCTCGGGGGGTACTCCTACGAGCAGTACTTC
TRBV7-3	TRBJ2-7	medium-sized	-	CASSLISNGYEQYF	TGTGCCAGCAGCTTAATTTCCAATGGCTACGAGCAGTACTTC
TRBV27	TRBJ1-1	-	-	CASSLMTGNTEAFF	TGTGCCAGCAGTTTGATGACCGGGAACACTGAAGCTTTCTTT
TRBV10-3	TRBJ1-1	-	-	CAISESTGRAFF	TGTGCCATCAGTGAGTCGACGGGGAGAGCTTTCTTT
TRBV28	TRBJ2-7	-	-	CASSWTGTLSYEQYF	TGTGCCAGCAGTTGGACCGGGACATTGTCCTACGAGCAGTACTTC
TRBV4-1	TRBJ2-7	few	-	CASSQDTHRSWYEQYF	TGTGCCAGCAGCCAAGATACACACAGGAGCTGGTACGAGCAGTACTTC
TRBV19	TRBJ2-1	few	-	CASSAPRWAANPYNEQFF	TGTGCCAGTAGTGCTCCCCGATGGGCCGCCAATCCCTACAATGAGCAGTTCTTC